Listed below are T cell receptor beta chains from one sample, sequenced in a study of blood T cell repertoires in COVID-19. Sequencing was performed with immunoSEQ multiplex PCR; in TCRdb, only in-frame clones are kept and a portion is missing. The data show 60,000 to 75,000 clones, with under 95% seen just once and 1.5% to 2% held by the top ten. What was sequenced was peripheral blood. Receptors were obtained from a human donor in a cohort sampled during active COVID-19. Each CDR3 is given with its conserved first and last residue. Each record gives: J gene, D gene, V gene, clone size, CDR3 DNA, CDR3 protein. The D gene is left open where the match is weak. Expanded clones get a size class; other rows say once, few or many, or leave the size out.

TRBJ2-5 | TRBD1 | TRBV28 | NA | TGTGCCAGCAGTCCCCCCGGGACAGGAACCGCGAAGCCCCAGTACTTC | CASSPPGTGTAKPQYF
TRBJ2-3 | TRBD1 | TRBV7-9 | many | TGTGCCAGCAGCTTTAACAGGGGGGATACGCAGTATTTT | CASSFNRGDTQYF
TRBJ2-5 | TRBD2 | TRBV7-8 | NA | TGTGCCAGCAGCTTAATCCAGCAGGCTAGCGGGCAAGAGACCCAGTACTTC | CASSLIQQASGQETQYF
TRBJ2-2 | TRBD2 | TRBV4-2 | once | TGTGCCAGCAGCCCCGGCCTAGCGGGCACCGGGGAGCTGTTTTTT | CASSPGLAGTGELFF
TRBJ2-5 | NA | TRBV5-1 | NA | TGCGCCAGCAGCTTGGACCCGAGTCAGGTGGGGACCCAGTACTTC | CASSLDPSQVGTQYF
TRBJ2-1 | TRBD1 | TRBV10-3 | NA | TGTGCCATCAGTGAGTCGACAGGGGTACCCTACAATGAGCAGTTCTTC | CAISESTGVPYNEQFF
TRBJ1-1 | NA | TRBV9 | NA | TGTGCCAGCAGCGACAGGGACATGAACACTGAAGCTTTCTTT | CASSDRDMNTEAFF
TRBJ2-1 | NA | TRBV24-1 | once | TGTGCCACCAGCAGGGGCTACAATGAGCAGTTCTTC | CATSRGYNEQFF
TRBJ2-2 | TRBD2 | TRBV27 | NA | TGTGCCAGCAGTCCCCTCCCTAGCGGGATCGAACGGCGGGGGGAGCTGTTTTTT | CASSPLPSGIERRGELFF
TRBJ2-2 | TRBD1 | TRBV2 | NA | TGTGCCAGCAGGGTACAGGGGGTGAACACCGGGGAGCTGTTTTTT | CASRVQGVNTGELFF
TRBJ2-2 | TRBD2 | TRBV28 | NA | TGTGCCAGCAGTTGGCCCATACGGGAGGGGAACACCGGGGAGCTGTTTTTT | CASSWPIREGNTGELFF
TRBJ2-7 | TRBD1 | TRBV18 | NA | TGTGCCAGCTCACCGCAGGGGGCTCTGTACGAGCAGTACTTC | CASSPQGALYEQYF
TRBJ2-7 | NA | TRBV6-5 | NA | TGTGCCAGCAGTTACTCGGCAGGGGGGCCCTCCTACGAGCAGTACTTC | CASSYSAGGPSYEQYF
TRBJ1-1 | NA | TRBV3-1/TRBV3-2 | NA | TGTGCCAGCAGCCAAGGGGCAGGCGCAATGAACACTGAAGCTTTCTTT | CASSQGAGAMNTEAFF
TRBJ1-2 | TRBD1 | TRBV4-3 | NA | TGCGCCAGCAGCCAATTAGGACAGGGTATTGGCTACACCTTC | CASSQLGQGIGYTF
TRBJ2-1 | TRBD2 | TRBV5-1 | NA | TGCGCCAGCAGCTTCGGGGGGAACAATGAGCAGTTCTTC | CASSFGGNNEQFF
TRBJ2-1 | TRBD2 | TRBV3-1/TRBV3-2 | NA | TGTGCCAGCAGCCAAGTGGCTAGCGGGAACGCTGAGCAGTTCTTC | CASSQVASGNAEQFF
TRBJ1-1 | NA | TRBV12-2 | NA | TGTGCAAGTCGCTCGTCATGGGCTGGCAGAATGAACACTGAAGCTTTCTTT | CASRSSWAGRMNTEAFF